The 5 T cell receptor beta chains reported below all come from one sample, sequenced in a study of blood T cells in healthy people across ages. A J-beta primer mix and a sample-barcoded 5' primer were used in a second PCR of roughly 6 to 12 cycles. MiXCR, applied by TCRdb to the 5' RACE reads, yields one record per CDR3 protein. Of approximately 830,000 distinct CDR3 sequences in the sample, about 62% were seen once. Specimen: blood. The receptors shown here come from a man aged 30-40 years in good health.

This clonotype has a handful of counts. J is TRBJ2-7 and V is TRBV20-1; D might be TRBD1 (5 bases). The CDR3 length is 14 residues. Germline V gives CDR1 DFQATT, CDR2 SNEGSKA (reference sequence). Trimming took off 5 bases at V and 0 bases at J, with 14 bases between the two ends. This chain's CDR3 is CSAFFLGHSYEQYF. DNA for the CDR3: TGCAGTGCTTTCTTCCTCGGACACTCCTACGAGCAGTACTTC.

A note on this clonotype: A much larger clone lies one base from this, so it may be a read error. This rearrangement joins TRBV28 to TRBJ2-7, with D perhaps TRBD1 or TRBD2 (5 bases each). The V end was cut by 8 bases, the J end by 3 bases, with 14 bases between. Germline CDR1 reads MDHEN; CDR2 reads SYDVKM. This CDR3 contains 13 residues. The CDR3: CASGVGAYYEQYF. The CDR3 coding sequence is TGTGCCAGCGGAGTCGGGGCCTACTACGAGCAGTACTTC.

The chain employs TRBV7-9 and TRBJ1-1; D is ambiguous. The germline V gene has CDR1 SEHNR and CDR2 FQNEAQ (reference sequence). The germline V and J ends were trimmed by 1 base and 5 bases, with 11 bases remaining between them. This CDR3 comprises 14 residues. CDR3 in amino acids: CASSLGVVTTEAFF. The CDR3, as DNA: TGTGCCAGCAGCTTAGGGGTAGTAACAACTGAAGCTTTCTTT.

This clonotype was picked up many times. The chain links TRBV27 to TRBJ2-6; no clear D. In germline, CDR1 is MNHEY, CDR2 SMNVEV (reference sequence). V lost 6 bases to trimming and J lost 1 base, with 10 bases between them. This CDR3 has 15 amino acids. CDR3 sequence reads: CASSPDGSGANVLTF. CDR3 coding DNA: TGTGCCAGCAGCCCCGATGGTTCTGGGGCCAACGTCCTGACTTTC.

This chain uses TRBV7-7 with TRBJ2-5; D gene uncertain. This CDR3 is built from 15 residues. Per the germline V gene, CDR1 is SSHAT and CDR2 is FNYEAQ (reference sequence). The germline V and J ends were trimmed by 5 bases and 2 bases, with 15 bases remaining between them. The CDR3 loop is CASSSGRGPQETQYF. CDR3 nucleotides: TGTGCCAGCAGCAGTGGTCGAGGTCCACAAGAGACCCAGTACTTC.